Each of the 29 T cell receptor beta chains below was sequenced from the same sample in a study of cytomegalovirus exposure and HLA in healthy donors. Use of 60 Vbeta and 13 Jbeta primers characterized the PCR. Assay: immunoSEQ multiplex PCR; the TCRdb copy retains only in-frame clones and omits some. The sample consists of around 300,000 clones, more than 55% of them appearing once. Sequences were obtained from PBMCs. The source is a female donor in good health and CMV-seronegative.

This clone was seen more than once but under ten times. The chain links TRBV6-5 to TRBJ2-1; 9 bases align to TRBD2. V lost 0 bases to trimming and J lost 9 bases; unmatched junction nucleotides: 6. The CDR3 length is 15 residues. CDR1 is MNHEY, CDR2 SVGAGI, per germline. CDR3 sequence (DNA): TGTGCCAGCAGTTACTCGGGTAGCGGGAGTGGTGAGCAGTTCTTC. Translation: CASSYSGSGSGEQFF.

The gene calls are TRBV9 and TRBJ2-1; 7 bases map to TRBD2. This CDR3 is built from 14 residues. The V segment lost 2 bases and the J segment 4 bases; nucleotides outside the gene matches: 3. CDR1 is SGDLS, CDR2 YYNGEE, per germline. CDR3 protein: CASSVGLGYNEQFF. CDR3 DNA sequence: TGTGCCAGCAGCGTTGGACTAGGTTACAATGAGCAGTTCTTC.

The V and J genes are TRBV19 and TRBJ2-7; D gene ambiguous. Germline CDR1 and CDR2: LNHDA and SQIVND (reference sequence). The V end was cut by 7 bases, the J end by 2 bases, with 15 bases between. This CDR3 comprises 14 residues. CDR3 in amino acids: CASKRRSETYEQYF. Here the CDR3 DNA reads TGTGCCAGTAAGAGGCGATCAGAGACCTACGAGCAGTACTTC.

The chain recombines TRBV6-1 with TRBJ2-7; a weak D match, TRBD2 (5 bases). Per germline, CDR1 MNHNS and CDR2 SASEGT. The CDR3 contains 15 residues. Trimming took 0 bases from V and 3 from J, leaving 12 bases between them. CDR3 nucleotides: TGTGCCAGCAGTGAAGCGGAGGCATCTTACTACGAGCAGTACTTC. This sequence encodes CASSEAEASYYEQYF.

This clone occurred a few times. The chain employs TRBV18 and TRBJ2-2, with TRBD2 matching 10 bases. The CDR3 loop spans 17 amino acids. CDR1 is KGHSH and CDR2 is LQKENI in the germline V gene. The J segment lost 8 bases and the V segment lost 3 bases, leaving 12 bases of the junction unmatched. The DNA of the CDR3 is TGTGCCAGCTCACCCCCAGGACTAGCGGCACCCCAGGGGGAGCTGTTTTTT. Its translation is CASSPPGLAAPQGELFF.

This chain uses TRBV12-5 with TRBJ2-2, with 8 bases lining up with TRBD1. CDR3 length equals 16 residues. J was trimmed by 5 bases and V by 5 bases; bases with no gene match: 10. CDR1 is LGHNT, CDR2 FRNRAP, per germline. The CDR3 protein is CASGPFRGLGTGELFF. The DNA of the CDR3 is TGTGCTAGTGGTCCTTTCAGGGGGCTTGGGACCGGGGAGCTGTTTTTT.

This clone was recorded a few times. V and J are TRBV7-9 and TRBJ1-2, with D hard to call. The CDR3 covers 15 residues. Germline loops: CDR1 SEHNR, CDR2 FQNEAQ (reference sequence). V lost 4 bases to trimming and J lost 6 bases, with 18 bases between them. CDR3 nucleotide sequence: TGTGCCAGCAGCTCCTGGGTGAGGGATATACATGGCTACACCTTC. Amino acid sequence: CASSSWVRDIHGYTF.

The chain employs TRBV6-5 and TRBJ1-5, with TRBD1 identical over 8 bases. The trim removed 3 bases at V and 3 bases at J, leaving 4 bases unmatched. This CDR3 is built from 15 residues. Germline V gene lookup returns CDR1 MNHEY and CDR2 SVGAGI. The CDR3 nucleotides are TGTGCCAGCAGTTATTCGACAGGGGCCAATCAGCCCCAGCATTTT. It translates to CASSYSTGANQPQHF.

This clone was recorded only once. The chain links TRBV10-1 to TRBJ2-1, with 7 positions matching TRBD2. CDR3 size: 18 residues. With V trimmed by 0 bases and J by 10 bases, 18 bases remained unmatched. CDR1 WNHNN and CDR2 SYGVQD come from the germline V gene (reference sequence). Here the CDR3 DNA reads TGCGCCAGCAGTGAGTCGATAGTTTCCGGACTAGTGGGAAAGGAGCAGTTCTTC. Residues: CASSESIVSGLVGKEQFF.

The count of this clone is one. This chain joins TRBV28 and TRBJ2-7; 7 bases map to TRBD1. The V gene's germline CDR1 is MDHEN and CDR2 SYDVKM. V trimming: 7 bases; J trimming: 6 bases; junction bases outside the gene matches: 12. The CDR3 loop spans 14 amino acids. CDR3 in amino acids: CASNILRTGSEQYF. In DNA form, the CDR3 reads TGTGCCAGCAATATCCTGAGGACAGGTAGCGAGCAGTACTTC.

The rearrangement uses TRBV7-9 and TRBJ1-1, with 8 bases fitting TRBD1. The V gene's germline CDR1 is SEHNR and CDR2 FQNEAQ (reference sequence). CDR3 length equals 14 residues. The trim removed 2 bases at V and 5 bases at J, leaving 4 bases unmatched. The CDR3, as DNA: TGTGCCAGCAGCTTACAGGGGGCCTTGACTGAAGCTTTCTTT. Translation: CASSLQGALTEAFF.

The chain couples TRBV11-2 to TRBJ2-1; D may be TRBD1 (6 bases). Germline V CDR1 and CDR2: SGHAT, FQNNGV. CDR3 length: 12 residues. Trimming shortened V by 2 bases and J by 9 bases, and 8 bases separated the two germline ends. The chain's CDR3 is CASSLQGSEQFF. Written as DNA, the CDR3 is TGTGCCAGCAGCTTACAGGGGAGTGAGCAGTTCTTC.

The chain recombines TRBV28 with TRBJ2-4; TRBD1 matches at 8 bases. The CDR3 is 12 residues long. Germline V gives CDR1 MDHEN, CDR2 SYDVKM. The trim removed 4 bases at V and 10 bases at J, leaving 3 bases unmatched. The CDR3 spells CASSYRGIIQYF. CDR3 coding DNA: TGTGCCAGCAGTTACAGGGGGATTATTCAGTACTTC.

The chain recombines TRBV25-1 with TRBJ1-2, with 9 nucleotides matching TRBD1. Germline V gene sequence: CDR1 MGHDK, CDR2 SYGVNS. Trimming at V came to 5 bases and at J to 3 bases, leaving 7 bases not matched to a gene. This CDR3 has 15 residues. The CDR3 reads CASSLGQGLYYGYTF. CDR3 sequence (DNA): TGTGCCAGCAGTCTAGGACAGGGGCTTTACTATGGCTACACCTTC.

This clone was recorded a few times. The V gene is TRBV13, the J gene TRBJ1-1; D gene uncertain. CDR3 length: 14 residues. V lost 2 bases, J lost 1 base, and 8 bases lay in between. Per germline, CDR1 PRHDT and CDR2 FYEKMQ (reference sequence). CDR3 sequence reads: CASSLSGSNTEAFF. The CDR3, as DNA: TGTGCCAGCAGCTTATCGGGGTCGAACACTGAAGCTTTCTTT.

The rearrangement uses TRBV11-1 and TRBJ2-3; 9 bases map to TRBD1. Germline V gives CDR1 SGHAT, CDR2 FQDESV (reference sequence). Trimming cost V 7 bases and J 0 bases; bases outside gene matches: 8. The CDR3 length is 16 residues. In nucleotides, the CDR3 is TGTGCCAGCACTAACATAGGACAGGGGAGCACAGATACGCAGTATTTT. It encodes CASTNIGQGSTDTQYF.

This sequence joins TRBV7-9 and TRBJ1-4, with 9 bases matching TRBD1. The CDR3 is 17 amino acids. Per germline, CDR1 SEHNR and CDR2 FQNEAQ (reference sequence). V trimming: 1 base; J trimming: 3 bases; junction bases outside the gene matches: 6. For the CDR3, the DNA is TGTGCCAGCAGCTTAGGCCTGGACAGGGGAGCTAATGAAAAACTGTTTTTT. It encodes CASSLGLDRGANEKLFF.

This sequence joins TRBV7-2 and TRBJ2-1; 14 bases fit TRBD2. The CDR3 consists of 14 residues. The ends lost 1 base at V and 14 bases at J; junction bases unmatched: 4. Per germline, CDR1 SGHTA and CDR2 FQGNSA. CDR3 bases: TGTGCCAGCAGCTTAGGACTAGCGGGAGGGGAGAAGTTCTTC. The encoded protein is CASSLGLAGGEKFF.

The chain links TRBV2 to TRBJ2-2, with 12 bases lining up with TRBD2. Germline CDR1 reads SNHLY; CDR2 reads FYNNEI. Trimming removed 4 bases from V and 3 bases from J; junction bases left unmatched: 3. The CDR3 sequence is 16 residues long. The CDR3 loop reads CASSVRLAGDTGELFF. For the CDR3, the DNA is TGTGCCAGCAGTGTACGACTAGCGGGAGACACCGGGGAGCTGTTTTTT.

The chain employs TRBV5-1 and TRBJ2-3, with D possibly being TRBD2 (6 bases). Per germline, CDR1 SGHRS and CDR2 YFSETQ. V lost 3 bases and J 0 bases, leaving 17 bases between the germline ends. The CDR3 runs 17 residues. This CDR3 reads CASSYGGLVLSTDTQYF. Here the CDR3 DNA reads TGCGCCAGCAGCTACGGGGGACTTGTTCTTAGCACAGATACGCAGTATTTT.

The chain carries TRBV18 and TRBJ1-3; D gene uncertain. The germline V gene has CDR1 KGHSH and CDR2 LQKENI. This CDR3 has 13 residues. V was shortened by 3 bases and J by 0 bases, with 3 bases between the two germline ends. The CDR3 region is CASSPYSGNTIYF. The CDR3 nucleotides read TGTGCCAGCTCACCCTACTCTGGAAACACCATATATTTT.

Concerning this clone: The junction departs from germline at one end; a sequencing error may be responsible. The chain links TRBV11-2 to TRBJ2-2; D is uncertain. Germline CDR1 is SGHAT and CDR2 is FQNNGV. This CDR3 is 14 amino acids long. This CDR3 reads CASSRLVNSGELFF. The CDR3 DNA reads as TGTGCCAGCAGCCGGCTAGTGAACTCCGGGGAGCTGTTTTTT.

V is TRBV6-1 and J is TRBJ1-4, with TRBD1 matching 8 bases. The J segment lost 7 bases and the V segment lost 2 bases, leaving 3 bases of the junction unmatched. CDR3 length: 14 amino acids. Germline V lookup: CDR1 MNHNS, CDR2 SASEGT. The CDR3 sequence: CASSEQGAREKLFF. In DNA, the CDR3 is TGTGCCAGCAGTGAACAGGGGGCTCGTGAAAAACTGTTTTTT.

V and J are TRBV4-2 and TRBJ1-5; D gene uncertain. The CDR3 runs to 13 residues. Deletions cut 0 bases from V and 6 bases from J, with 6 bases between. Germline-derived CDR1 and CDR2 are LGHNA and YNFKEQ. The CDR3 reads CASSQETAQPQHF. The CDR3 DNA reads TGTGCCAGCAGCCAAGAAACAGCTCAGCCCCAGCATTTT.

The chain couples TRBV11-2 to TRBJ2-7; 13 bases line up with TRBD2. CDR3 length: 16 residues. The germline CDR1 and CDR2 sequences are SGHAT and FQNNGV. After removal of 6 bases from V and 7 bases from J, the junction contained 12 bases not matched to a gene. The CDR3 nucleotides are TGTGCCAGCAGTTCCACGCGGGGACTAGCGGGAAGGGAGCAGTACTTC. Translating it yields CASSSTRGLAGREQYF.

This chain joins TRBV28 and TRBJ1-3; D might be TRBD1 (5 bases). Trimming stripped 4 bases from V and 3 bases from J, with 13 bases between. CDR1 is MDHEN, CDR2 SYDVKM, per germline. This CDR3 spans 15 amino acids. The CDR3 is CASSSPGGVGNTIYF. DNA for the CDR3: TGTGCCAGCAGTTCCCCGGGGGGGGTTGGAAACACCATATATTTT.

The genes are TRBV27 and TRBJ1-1, with D uncertain. Germline-derived CDR1 and CDR2 are MNHEY and SMNVEV (reference sequence). Trimming took off 3 bases at V and 2 bases at J, with 13 bases between the two ends. CDR3 size: 15 residues. For the CDR3, the DNA is TGTGCCAGCAGTTTTGGAGGGAGGATCAACACTGAAGCTTTCTTT. Amino acid sequence: CASSFGGRINTEAFF.

This chain joins TRBV9 and TRBJ1-2; weak D call: TRBD1 (5 bases). V was pared by 0 bases and J by 9 bases, with 18 bases between. The germline CDR1 and CDR2 sequences are SGDLS and YYNGEE. This CDR3 region has 15 residues. CDR3 sequence (DNA): TGTGCCAGCAGCGTAGGTGGAGGGGCGGGTATAAGCTACACCTTC. The encoded protein is CASSVGGGAGISYTF.

This clone was counted a single time. The gene calls are TRBV11-1 and TRBJ2-1; D unclear. The germline gives CDR1 SGHAT, CDR2 FQDESV (reference sequence). Trimming pared 3 bases from V and 7 bases from J, leaving 4 bases between. This CDR3 region has 11 residues. The CDR3 spells CASSFLNEQFF. The CDR3 bases are TGTGCCAGCAGCTTCCTTAATGAGCAGTTCTTC.